A single sample is the source of the 27 T cell receptor beta chains below, sequenced in a study of blood T cell repertoires in COVID-19. Assay: immunoSEQ multiplex PCR; the TCRdb copy retains only in-frame clones and omits some. The data show around 250,000 clones, around 82% seen once. The sample comprised peripheral blood. The receptor set was obtained from a middle-aged man with active or convalescent COVID-19.

This sequence joins TRBV19 and TRBJ1-6; TRBD1 agrees at 10 bases. This CDR3 comprises 15 residues. Trimming removed 6 bases from V and 7 bases from J; junction bases left unmatched: 6. Germline CDR1 LNHDA, CDR2 SQIVND (reference sequence). The CDR3: CASRETGGRNSPLHF. CDR3 sequence (DNA): TGTGCCAGTAGGGAGACAGGGGGCAGGAATTCACCCCTCCACTTT.

CDR3 nucleotide sequence: TGTGCCAGCAGCTTAGTAGGGGGCGGGACAGGGGTTAATTCACCCCTCCACTTT. This translates into CASSLVGGGTGVNSPLHF. J is TRBJ1-6 and V is TRBV7-2; the match to TRBD1 covers 10 bases. Losses at the gene ends were 1 base for V and 6 bases for J; bases not matched to a gene: 9. Germline CDR1 reads SGHTA; CDR2 reads FQGNSA. The CDR3 sequence is 18 residues long.

The chain is built from TRBV10-3 and TRBJ1-2, with D possibly TRBD1 on 6 matching bases. This CDR3 region has 12 residues. Per germline, CDR1 ENHRY and CDR2 SYGVKD. Trimming stripped 3 bases from V and 11 bases from J, with 13 bases between. The CDR3 region is CAISDRQEVYTF. CDR3 sequence (DNA): TGTGCCATCAGTGACAGACAGGAGGTTTACACCTTC.

The V and J genes are TRBV30 and TRBJ2-7, with 9 bases that match TRBD1. Trimming at V came to 4 bases and at J to 2 bases, leaving 6 bases not matched to a gene. This CDR3 is built from 14 residues. Germline CDR1 reads GTSNPN; CDR2 reads SVGIG (reference sequence). CDR3 sequence reads: CAWKPRDRAYEQYF. CDR3 in DNA: TGTGCCTGGAAACCCCGGGACAGGGCCTACGAGCAGTACTTC.

The V and J genes are TRBV5-1 and TRBJ2-2; TRBD1 agrees at 8 bases. V lost 3 bases, J lost 5 bases, and 6 bases stayed unmatched. The germline V gene has CDR1 SGHRS and CDR2 YFSETQ. The length of the CDR3 is 15 residues. The CDR3 is CASSSQGAGTGELFF. The CDR3 bases are TGCGCCAGCAGCTCCCAGGGGGCGGGTACCGGGGAGCTGTTTTTT.

The CDR3 DNA reads as TGTGCCAGCAGTTTGGGGGCGCGTCAGCCCCAGCATTTT. Translating gives CASSLGARQPQHF. The chain combines TRBV6-9 with TRBJ1-5, with D possibly being TRBD1 (6 bases). This CDR3 is 13 amino acids long. V lost 4 bases, J lost 6 bases, and 10 bases lay in between. Germline CDR1 is MNHGY and CDR2 is SVAAGI.

This clone came up a few times. The DNA for the CDR3 is TGTGCCAGCAGTTCAGACAGATCGAGCAATCAGCCCCAGCATTTT. It codes for CASSSDRSSNQPQHF. V is TRBV28 and J is TRBJ1-5, with TRBD1 as a possible D gene (5 bases). Germline V gene sequence: CDR1 MDHEN, CDR2 SYDVKM. The germline V and J ends were trimmed by 4 bases and 1 base, with 11 bases remaining between them. The CDR3 extends over 15 amino acids.

A few counts support this clone. The rearrangement uses TRBV6-5 and TRBJ1-6; TRBD1 might be the D (6 bases). In germline, CDR1 is MNHEY, CDR2 SVGAGI. With 6 bases removed from V and 6 bases from J, the gap between germline ends came to 12 bases. The CDR3 totals 14 residues. As DNA, the CDR3 is TGTGCCAGCAGGATTACAGGGCTTAATTCACCCCTCCACTTT. It codes for CASRITGLNSPLHF.

V and J are TRBV2 and TRBJ1-5; the match to TRBD1 covers 7 bases. The CDR3 is made up of 15 amino acids. Trimming cost V 8 bases and J 0 bases; bases outside gene matches: 7. CDR1 SNHLY and CDR2 FYNNEI come from the germline V gene. CDR3 DNA: TGTGCCAGCGCTGAGACAGGGTTTAGCAATCAGCCCCAGCATTTT. Encoded protein: CASAETGFSNQPQHF.

The chain recombines TRBV7-9 with TRBJ2-7, with 7 nucleotides matching TRBD1. Trimming removed 1 base from V and 0 bases from J; junction bases left unmatched: 6. Germline CDR1 is SEHNR and CDR2 is FQNEAQ (reference sequence). This CDR3 is built from 16 residues. CDR3 bases: TGTGCCAGCAGCTTAGAAGTAGGGGGCTTCTCCTACGAGCAGTACTTC. Amino acid sequence: CASSLEVGGFSYEQYF.

V and J are TRBV2 and TRBJ2-1; 10 bases are shared with TRBD2. The CDR3 extends over 15 amino acids. Germline V gene data show CDR1 as SNHLY and CDR2 as FYNNEI. V gave up 6 bases and J gave up 8 bases; unmatched junction bases: 10. The CDR3 protein is CASRGLAGGFHEQFF. For the CDR3, the DNA is TGTGCCAGCAGAGGGTTAGCGGGGGGTTTCCATGAGCAGTTCTTC.

V is TRBV7-2 and J is TRBJ2-7, with 9 bases aligning to TRBD2. The CDR3 has 17 amino acids. V shed 2 bases, J shed 2 bases, and the junction held 10 bases outside the gene matches. Germline values: CDR1 SGHTA, CDR2 FQGNSA. Here the CDR3 reads CASSLMRGGLVPYEQYF. CDR3 bases: TGTGCCAGCAGCTTAATGCGGGGGGGCCTGGTCCCCTACGAGCAGTACTTC.

The chain carries TRBV10-3 and TRBJ1-4; 7 nucleotides match TRBD1. Trimming removed 9 bases from V and 4 bases from J; junction bases left unmatched: 5. Germline V gene sequence: CDR1 ENHRY, CDR2 SYGVKD. The CDR3 covers 13 residues. The chain's CDR3 is CAIPGQLNEKLFF. The CDR3 region has the DNA TGTGCCATACCGGGACAGCTTAATGAAAAACTGTTTTTT.

The gene calls are TRBV24-1 and TRBJ2-2; 8 bases line up with TRBD1. The length of the CDR3 is 16 residues. Trimming at V came to 3 bases and at J to 4 bases, leaving 6 bases not matched to a gene. Germline-derived CDR1 and CDR2 are KGHDR and SFDVKD. The CDR3 sequence: CATSDRTGTGTGELFF. The CDR3, as DNA: TGTGCCACCAGTGATAGAACCGGGACAGGCACCGGGGAGCTGTTTTTT.

There are a few counts of this clone. The gene calls are TRBV5-6 and TRBJ1-2; 7 bases match TRBD1. V shed 4 bases, J shed 4 bases, and the junction held 10 bases outside the gene matches. This CDR3 spans 15 amino acids. CDR1 SGHDT and CDR2 YYEEEE come from the germline V gene. In nucleotides, the CDR3 is TGTGCCAGCAGCGTGGACAGGCTAGAGAGCTATGGCTACACCTTC. Protein sequence: CASSVDRLESYGYTF.

The chain carries TRBV5-8 and TRBJ1-6, with D maybe TRBD1 (5 bases). The ends were cut back, 4 bases at V and 5 bases at J, with 19 bases in the middle. CDR1 is SGHTS, CDR2 YDEGEE, per germline. This CDR3 contains 17 residues. CDR3 sequence reads: CASSLLVGRDNNSPLHF. The CDR3 nucleotides are TGTGCCAGCAGCCTGTTGGTCGGCAGGGATAATAATTCACCCCTCCACTTT.

CDR3 protein: CASSQDGGGTPYEQYF. The CDR3 DNA is TGTGCCAGCAGCCAAGATGGCGGAGGGACTCCCTACGAGCAGTACTTC. V is TRBV3-1 (or the pseudogene TRBV3-2) and J is TRBJ2-7; D is possibly TRBD2 (6 bases). The germline gives CDR1 LGHDT, CDR2 YNNKEL (reference sequence). This CDR3 comprises 16 residues. V lost 0 bases, J lost 2 bases, and 14 bases lay in between.

This clone was observed a few times. This chain joins TRBV11-2 and TRBJ2-6; D might be TRBD1 (6 bases). Trimming removed 0 bases at V and 0 bases at J, with 6 bases between. CDR1 is SGHAT and CDR2 is FQNNGV in the germline V gene. The CDR3 totals 16 residues. CDR3 loop: CASSLEGGSGANVLTF. CDR3 in DNA: TGTGCCAGCAGCTTAGAAGGGGGCTCTGGGGCCAACGTCCTGACTTTC.

In nucleotides, the CDR3 is TGTGCCAGCAGCCCCAGGGAGGGGCTAGGTGGCTACACCTTC. It specifies CASSPREGLGGYTF. V is TRBV7-9 and J is TRBJ1-2, with D possibly TRBD1 on 5 matching bases. The CDR3 sequence is 14 residues long. With 5 bases removed from V and 7 bases from J, the gap between germline ends came to 17 bases. Germline V gives CDR1 SEHNR, CDR2 FQNEAQ (reference sequence).

Here the CDR3 DNA reads TGCAGCGTTGAAGAGGCGGGGGGATTTGAGCAGTTCTTC. Protein product: CSVEEAGGFEQFF. The gene calls are TRBV29-1 and TRBJ2-1; TRBD2 agrees at 8 bases. CDR1 is SQVTM, CDR2 ANQGSEA, per germline. This CDR3 has 13 amino acids. Trimming cost V 0 bases and J 9 bases; bases outside gene matches: 4.

The V gene is TRBV11-2, the J gene TRBJ2-2, with D unresolved. The CDR3 has 16 residues. Looked up from germline, CDR1 is SGHAT and CDR2 is FQNNGV. V lost 1 base, J lost 0 bases, and 9 bases lay in between. The CDR3 nucleotides read TGTGCCAGCAGCTTAGGGCCGAACCCGAACACCGGGGAGCTGTTTTTT. This encodes CASSLGPNPNTGELFF.

DNA for the CDR3: TGTGCCACCACACGGGACAGGGGGCTTGGAAACACCATATATTTT. It is translated as CATTRDRGLGNTIYF. The chain is built from TRBV7-8 and TRBJ1-3; 12 bases map to TRBD1. The germline gives CDR1 SGHVS, CDR2 FQNEAQ. CDR3 size: 15 residues. The V gene end was trimmed by 10 bases and the J gene end by 3 bases; junction bases not matched to a gene: 7.

DNA for the CDR3: TGCGCCAGCAGCTCCGGTCCGATTAGCTCCTATAATTCACCCCTCCACTTT. Translating gives CASSSGPISSYNSPLHF. J is TRBJ1-6 and V is TRBV5-1; no reliable D call. CDR3 length equals 17 residues. V was cut by 3 bases and J by 0 bases, with 13 bases left in between. Germline V lookup: CDR1 SGHRS, CDR2 YFSETQ.

The chain joins TRBV29-1 to TRBJ2-1, with TRBD2 matching over 8 bases. Germline V gives CDR1 SQVTM, CDR2 ANQGSEA. This CDR3 has 14 amino acids. With 6 bases clipped from V and 7 bases from J, the junction kept 11 bases outside the gene matches. CDR3: CSVAAGTSYNEQFF. CDR3 DNA: TGCAGCGTCGCTGCCGGGACTAGTTATAATGAGCAGTTCTTC.

V is TRBV7-9 and J is TRBJ2-3; tentative D call: TRBD1 (6 bases). The germline V and J ends were trimmed by 0 bases and 8 bases, with 15 bases remaining between them. CDR1 is SEHNR and CDR2 is FQNEAQ in the germline V gene (reference sequence). The CDR3 is 15 residues long. The CDR3 sequence: CASSLAGQGQGTQYF. CDR3 DNA: TGTGCCAGCAGCTTAGCGGGCCAGGGACAAGGTACGCAGTATTTT.

The chain links TRBV6-2 or TRBV6-3 to TRBJ2-5; 7 nucleotides align to TRBD2. Per the germline V gene, CDR1 is MNHEY and CDR2 is SVGEGT. V trimming: 5 bases; J trimming: 5 bases; junction bases outside the gene matches: 8. The length of the CDR3 is 14 residues. The CDR3 nucleotides read TGTGCCAGCAGTCCGGGAGCGGGGCTGGAGACCCAGTACTTC. This sequence encodes CASSPGAGLETQYF.

The rearrangement links TRBV4-3 to TRBJ1-1; D not resolved. The CDR3 sequence is 14 residues long. V was pared by 4 bases and J by 5 bases, with 14 bases between. Germline V lookup: CDR1 LGHNA, CDR2 YSLEER. CDR3 DNA: TGCGCCAGCAGCCGGAGGCTGGTGGGAACTGAAGCTTTCTTT. Its translation is CASSRRLVGTEAFF.